The 19 T cell receptor beta chains in this list originate from one sample, sequenced in a study of OX40 agonist ivuxolimab in advanced cancers. TCRdb's table, derived via immunoSEQ multiplex PCR, lists solely in-frame clones and lacks some. This sample carries approximately 65,000 clones, about nine tenths of them seen once, and the ten largest clones take approximately 0.4%. The sequenced sample was CD4+ or CD8+ T cells sorted from blood, obtained in a trial of the OX40 agonist ivuxolimab. These receptors were obtained from an adult with an advanced solid tumor such as melanoma, head and neck, liver or kidney cancer.

The chain carries TRBV27 and TRBJ2-6; D is undetermined. The CDR3 runs to 14 residues. CDR1 and CDR2 from the germline V gene are MNHEY and SMNVEV (reference sequence). V lost 4 bases and J 4 bases, leaving 8 bases between the germline ends. The CDR3 DNA reads as TGTGCCAGCAGTTCACCCCTCGGGGCCAACGTCCTGACTTTC. Translated, it gives CASSSPLGANVLTF.

The gene calls are TRBV7-2 and TRBJ2-3; TRBD2 matches 10 bases. With 4 bases clipped from V and 2 bases from J, the junction kept 6 bases outside the gene matches. CDR1 and CDR2 (germline): SGHTA, FQGNSA. The CDR3 spans 16 residues. In nucleotides, the CDR3 is TGTGCCAGCAGCTCGCGACTAGCGGGTCTCACAGATACGCAGTATTTT. Translation: CASSSRLAGLTDTQYF.

This chain uses TRBV7-9 with TRBJ1-5; D remains ambiguous. Germline loops: CDR1 SEHNR, CDR2 FQNEAQ (reference sequence). The CDR3 covers 13 residues. V lost 3 bases, J lost 4 bases, and 7 bases lay in between. DNA of the CDR3: TGTGCCAGCAGCTTCGTAGGGAATCAGCCCCAGCATTTT. Translation gives CASSFVGNQPQHF.

The table lists this clone with a few counts. The gene calls are TRBV6-1 and TRBJ1-1; D unresolved. The CDR3 loop spans 12 amino acids. V shed 6 bases and J shed 0 bases, with 5 bases lying between them. In germline, CDR1 is MNHNS, CDR2 SASEGT. This CDR3 reads CASRTVNTEAFF. Written as DNA, the CDR3 is TGTGCCAGCAGAACAGTGAACACTGAAGCTTTCTTT.

The V and J genes are TRBV4-3 and TRBJ1-5, with D unresolved. Per the germline V gene, CDR1 is LGHNA and CDR2 is YSLEER. With 0 bases removed from V and 0 bases from J, the gap between germline ends came to 15 bases. CDR3 length: 18 residues. This chain's CDR3 is CASSQDLLSVGSNQPQHF. The CDR3 DNA is TGCGCCAGCAGCCAAGATTTGCTGTCGGTGGGTAGCAATCAGCCCCAGCATTTT.

The V and J genes are TRBV18 and TRBJ1-2; D is unresolved. Germline values: CDR1 KGHSH, CDR2 LQKENI. The length of the CDR3 is 15 residues. Trimming stripped 3 bases from V and 3 bases from J, with 14 bases between. CDR3 region: CASSPPDGNHYGYTF. The CDR3 DNA reads as TGTGCCAGCTCACCTCCCGACGGGAACCACTATGGCTACACCTTC.

The gene calls are TRBV6-5 and TRBJ2-7; D remains ambiguous. Germline V gives CDR1 MNHEY, CDR2 SVGAGI. Trimming stripped 7 bases from V and 1 base from J, with 17 bases between. CDR3 length equals 15 residues. In DNA form, the CDR3 reads TGTGCCAGCACCCTAGAGAGGCAGGCTTCCTACGAGCAGTACTTC. Encoded protein: CASTLERQASYEQYF.

This chain joins TRBV5-5 and TRBJ2-1, with TRBD2 identical over 15 bases. The CDR3 covers 14 residues. CDR1 and CDR2 (germline): SGHKS, YYEKEE (reference sequence). Trimming took 4 bases from V and 12 from J; bases not matched to a gene: 5. CDR3 in amino acids: CASSLGTSGGRQFF. CDR3 nucleotides: TGTGCCAGCAGCCTTGGGACTAGCGGGGGGAGGCAGTTCTTC.

The rearrangement links TRBV6-1 to TRBJ1-6; D gene unclear. CDR3 length: 15 residues. Germline V lookup: CDR1 MNHNS, CDR2 SASEGT. V was pared by 6 bases and J by 6 bases, with 15 bases between. The CDR3 bases are TGTGCCAGCAGGCCAGCCGGTTACTCTAATTCACCCCTCCACTTT. Its protein is CASRPAGYSNSPLHF.

CDR3 in DNA: TGCGCCAGCACGGACAGCTATAATTCACCCCTCCACTTT. Translated: CASTDSYNSPLHF. The gene calls are TRBV10-1 and TRBJ1-6; weak D call: TRBD1 (6 bases). Germline V CDR1 and CDR2: WNHNN, SYGVQD (reference sequence). Trimming cost V 7 bases and J 3 bases, with 7 bases left between them. This CDR3 contains 13 residues.

Worth noting for this clone: The junction and the germline gene differ at one end; a read error may be behind it. At the DNA level, this CDR3 is encoded by other sequences in the same sample as well. The chain uses TRBV4-2 and TRBJ1-1; D may be TRBD1 (5 bases). Germline lookup yields CDR1 LGHNA and CDR2 YNFKEQ. The CDR3 consists of 16 residues. CDR3 nucleotide sequence: TGTGCCAGCAGTCAAGTTACCCAGGACACGGACACTGAAGCTTTCTTT. Protein sequence: CASSQVTQDTDTEAFF.

This sequence joins TRBV5-8 and TRBJ2-1, with TRBD2 matching over 13 bases. CDR3 length: 15 residues. Germline CDR1 SGHTS, CDR2 YDEGEE. With V trimmed by 3 bases and J by 6 bases, 3 bases remained unmatched. CDR3 in amino acids: CASSSLAGGLNEQFF. DNA of the CDR3: TGTGCCAGCAGCTCACTAGCGGGGGGGCTCAATGAGCAGTTCTTC.

The chain carries TRBV18 and TRBJ1-6, with TRBD1 as a possible D gene (6 bases). The CDR3 extends over 19 amino acids. Trimming pared 6 bases from V and 6 bases from J, leaving 27 bases between. CDR1 is KGHSH, CDR2 LQKENI, per germline. CDR3 nucleotide sequence: TGTGCCAGCTCTTCGTTTGACCCGAAACCAGGGGACGTTAATTCACCCCTCCACTTT. This translates into CASSSFDPKPGDVNSPLHF.

The V call is TRBV7-2, the J call TRBJ2-5, with a tentative D call TRBD2 (6 bases). The J call may be faulty, since TRBJ2-7 better matches the DNA end. This CDR3 is 14 amino acids long. Germline values: CDR1 SGHTA, CDR2 FQGNSA. CDR3 sequence: CASSLVGGSYEQYF. Here the CDR3 DNA reads TGTGCCAGCAGCTTAGTCGGGGGATCCTACGAGCAGTACTTC.

This clone occurred once. The rearrangement joins TRBV7-2 to TRBJ2-2; 9 nucleotides match TRBD1. The ends lost 6 bases at V and 2 bases at J; junction bases unmatched: 1. CDR1 is SGHTA and CDR2 is FQGNSA in the germline V gene. The CDR3 is made up of 14 amino acids. CDR3 nucleotides: TGTGCCAGCAGGGGACAGGGCAACACCGGGGAGCTGTTTTTT. Its translation: CASRGQGNTGELFF.

The rearrangement joins TRBV7-2 to TRBJ1-2, with D tentatively TRBD1 (5 bases). Trimming cost V 4 bases and J 5 bases, with 14 bases left between them. The CDR3 spans 14 residues. The germline CDR1 and CDR2 sequences are SGHTA and FQGNSA. CDR3 in DNA: TGTGCCAGCAGCTCTCAAACGGGGGGGTATGGCTACACCTTC. It specifies CASSSQTGGYGYTF.

V usage is TRBV29-1 and J usage is TRBJ1-1, with 7 bases fitting TRBD1. CDR1 and CDR2 (germline): SQVTM, ANQGSEA. This CDR3 has 13 residues. J was trimmed by 4 bases and V by 7 bases; bases with no gene match: 9. CDR3 loop: CSAPGGGGTEAFF. For the CDR3, the DNA is TGCAGCGCCCCAGGGGGGGGCGGCACTGAAGCTTTCTTT.

In this sample, this clone turned up once. V gene TRBV10-3 combines with J gene TRBJ2-7; the match to TRBD1 covers 10 bases. The CDR3 contains 15 residues. V was pared by 5 bases and J by 0 bases, with 4 bases of the junction left unmatched. Germline CDR1 is ENHRY and CDR2 is SYGVKD. CDR3 sequence (DNA): TGTGCCATCAGTCTCCGGACAGGGGGCTCCTACGAGCAGTACTTC. This translates into CAISLRTGGSYEQYF.

The chain recombines TRBV11-2 with TRBJ2-7; D unclear. Germline assignment: CDR1 SGHAT and CDR2 FQNNGV. CDR3 length: 11 residues. The ends were cut back, 1 base at V and 12 bases at J, with 10 bases in the middle. The CDR3 loop reads CASSLGSDLYF. The CDR3 DNA reads TGTGCCAGCAGCTTAGGGTCCGATTTGTACTTC.